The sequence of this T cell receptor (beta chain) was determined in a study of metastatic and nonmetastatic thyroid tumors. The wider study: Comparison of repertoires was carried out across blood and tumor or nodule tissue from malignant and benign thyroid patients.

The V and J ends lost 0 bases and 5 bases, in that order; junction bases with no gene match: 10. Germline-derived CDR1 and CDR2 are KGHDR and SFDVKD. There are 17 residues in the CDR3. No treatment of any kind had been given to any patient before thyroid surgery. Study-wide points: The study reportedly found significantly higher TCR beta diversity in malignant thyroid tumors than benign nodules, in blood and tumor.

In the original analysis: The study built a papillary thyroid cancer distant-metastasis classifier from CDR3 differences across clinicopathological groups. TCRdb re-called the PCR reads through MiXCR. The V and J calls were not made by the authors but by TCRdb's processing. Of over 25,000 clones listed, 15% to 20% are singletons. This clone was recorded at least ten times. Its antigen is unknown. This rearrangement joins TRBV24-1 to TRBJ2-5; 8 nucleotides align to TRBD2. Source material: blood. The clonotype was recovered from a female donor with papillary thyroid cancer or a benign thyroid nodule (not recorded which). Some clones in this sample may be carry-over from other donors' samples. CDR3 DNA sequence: TGTGCCACCAGTGATTTGCTGGAGGGAGCGGGAGTGGAGACCCAGTACTTC. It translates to CATSDLLEGAGVETQYF.